The clone carrying this T cell receptor (beta chain) showed up just a few times. V trimming: 2 bases; J trimming: 6 bases; junction bases outside the gene matches: 5. The CDR3 length is 14 residues. Germline V gene sequence: CDR1 SGHDN, CDR2 FVKESK. This sample is drawn from a study of cytomegalovirus exposure and HLA in healthy donors. PCR employed 60 Vbeta and 13 Jbeta primers. The table came from immunoSEQ multiplex PCR; TCRdb's copy has only in-frame clones and leaves some out. The repertoire has 150,000 to 200,000 clones, about 78% of them found once; the top ten carry over 1.1%. The genes are TRBV14 and TRBJ1-2, with 8 bases fitting TRBD1. Sequenced sample: PBMCs. The origin of this receptor is a male donor in good health and CMV-seronegative. The CDR3 nucleotides are TGTGCCAGCAGCCAAATTACAGGGGGTCATGGCTACACCTTC. This translates into CASSQITGGHGYTF.